Sequencing of this T cell receptor (beta chain) was carried out in a study of T cell responses to AZD1222 COVID-19 vaccine. Germline values: CDR1 SGHRS, CDR2 YFSETQ. Trimming stripped 0 bases from V and 3 bases from J, with 17 bases between. This CDR3 spans 17 amino acids. Profiling relied on immunoSEQ multiplex PCR, and the TCRdb table lists in-frame clones only, not all of them. The sample has about 150,000 clones; more than 75% are singletons. This sequence was found in an adult in good health. This chain uses TRBV5-1 with TRBJ2-3, with D tentatively TRBD1 or TRBD2 (6 bases each). The specimen was peripheral blood, collected on day 0 of AZD1222 vaccination. This CDR3 reads CASSLVARGQGTDTQYF. DNA of the CDR3: TGCGCCAGCAGCTTGGTGGCTCGGGGGCAGGGGACAGATACGCAGTATTTT.